The 19 T cell receptor beta chains below come from one sample, sequenced in a study of blood T cell repertoires in COVID-19. The assay was immunoSEQ multiplex PCR, and TCRdb's table has in-frame clones only and misses some. Of about 130,000 clones in the sample, around 89% were seen once. The sequenced sample consisted of peripheral blood. These receptors were obtained from a man between 60 and 70 years old with active or convalescent COVID-19.

This clone has only one observation. This CDR3 is CASSPPTGVWTEAFF. CDR3 nucleotide sequence: TGTGCCAGCAGTCCCCCGACCGGGGTTTGGACTGAAGCTTTCTTT. The chain is built from TRBV21-1 and TRBJ1-1. TRBV21-1 constitutes a pseudogene. CDR3 length: 15 amino acids.

This chain joins TRBV18 and TRBJ1-2, with unresolved D. With 3 bases removed from V and 6 bases from J, the gap between germline ends came to 17 bases. The CDR3 has 15 residues. The germline gives CDR1 KGHSH, CDR2 LQKENI. CDR3 sequence: CASSPAGVGGDGYTF. In DNA, the CDR3 is TGTGCCAGCTCACCTGCTGGGGTCGGAGGTGATGGCTACACCTTC.

V and J are TRBV11-3 and TRBJ2-1; D perhaps matches TRBD1 (5 bases). CDR1 SGHNT and CDR2 YENEEA come from the germline V gene. V was cut by 1 base and J by 9 bases, with 19 bases left in between. The CDR3 is 16 amino acids. The CDR3 nucleotides read TGTGCCAGCAGCTTAGGGTTAGGCAGGGTGAGCGTTGAGCAGTTCTTC. It translates to CASSLGLGRVSVEQFF. Using reference TRBV11-3 and TRBJ2-1 for the parts outside the CDR3, the full variable domain is EAGVVQSPRYKIIEKKQPVAFWCNPISGHNTLYWYLQNLGQGPELLIRYENEEAVDDSQLPKDRFSAERLKGVDSTLKIQPAELGDSAVYLCASSLGLGRVSVEQFFGPGTRLTVL.

The chain joins TRBV7-6 to TRBJ2-7; weak D call: TRBD1 (6 bases). The CDR3 is made up of 15 amino acids. The V and J ends lost 3 bases and 3 bases respectively, with 15 bases between them. Germline V gene sequence: CDR1 SGHVS, CDR2 FNYEAQ. The CDR3 spells CASSFGLDRFYEQYF. The CDR3 coding sequence is TGTGCCAGCAGCTTCGGATTGGACAGATTCTACGAGCAGTACTTC.

This chain connects TRBV5-5 to TRBJ2-7, with TRBD2 matching over 12 bases. Losses at the gene ends were 4 bases for V and 0 bases for J; bases not matched to a gene: 8. CDR1 and CDR2 from the germline V gene are SGHKS and YYEKEE (reference sequence). The CDR3 runs 17 residues. CDR3 amino acids: CASSGGLAGSSSYEQYF. CDR3 sequence (DNA): TGTGCCAGCAGCGGGGGACTAGCGGGTTCAAGCTCCTACGAGCAGTACTTC.

This clone was picked up a small number of times. The rearrangement uses TRBV11-2 and TRBJ2-7; 8 bases agree with TRBD1. The CDR3 sequence is 16 residues long. The J segment lost 5 bases and the V segment lost 5 bases, leaving 14 bases of the junction unmatched. From germline, CDR1 is SGHAT and CDR2 FQNNGV. This CDR3 is CASSPPQTGAFNEQYF. As DNA, the CDR3 is TGTGCCAGCAGCCCCCCCCAGACAGGGGCATTTAACGAGCAGTACTTC.

The chain recombines TRBV4-1 with TRBJ2-3, with 8 nucleotides matching TRBD2. The CDR3 is made up of 17 amino acids. J was trimmed by 3 bases and V by 0 bases; bases with no gene match: 8. Germline CDR1 MGHRA, CDR2 YSYEKL. CDR3 amino acids: CASSQDPGGAGTDTQYF. CDR3 DNA sequence: TGCGCCAGCAGCCAAGATCCCGGGGGGGCCGGTACAGATACGCAGTATTTT.

CDR3 sequence: CASSPGSGTGNGYTF. DNA for the CDR3: TGTGCCAGTAGCCCGGGGTCCGGGACAGGGAACGGCTACACCTTC. The J gene is TRBJ1-2, the V gene TRBV19; 9 positions agree with TRBD1. V was clipped by 6 bases and J by 8 bases; unmatched bases: 13. This CDR3 is built from 15 residues. Germline V CDR1 and CDR2: LNHDA, SQIVND (reference sequence).

CDR3 loop: CASSSESGVAFF. In DNA, the CDR3 is TGTGCCAGCAGTTCGGAGTCGGGTGTAGCTTTCTTT. The chain employs TRBV6-2 or TRBV6-3 and TRBJ1-1; D is unclear. The germline V gene has CDR1 MNHEY and CDR2 SVGEGT. The CDR3 covers 12 residues. Trimming pared 4 bases from V and 10 bases from J, leaving 13 bases between.

This clone was seen a single time. The chain recombines TRBV4-2 with TRBJ1-4; D is perhaps TRBD1 (5 bases). The CDR3 contains 14 residues. Germline V gene sequence: CDR1 LGHNA, CDR2 YNFKEQ. V was trimmed by 1 base and J by 6 bases, leaving 9 bases between them. In DNA form, the CDR3 reads TGTGCCAGCAGCCAAGGGGGCAGTTATGAAAAACTGTTTTTT. As protein: CASSQGGSYEKLFF.

The genes are TRBV14 and TRBJ1-6; D is possibly TRBD1 (6 bases). This CDR3 has 14 residues. In germline, CDR1 is SGHDN, CDR2 FVKESK. The germline V and J ends were trimmed by 1 base and 8 bases, with 9 bases remaining between them. The CDR3 DNA reads as TGTGCCAGCAGCCAAGTCAGGGGAGATTCACCCCTCCACTTT. It encodes CASSQVRGDSPLHF.

In nucleotides, the CDR3 is TGTGCCAGCAGTACGCGACAGAACACTGAAGCTTTCTTT. Translation: CASSTRQNTEAFF. The rearrangement links TRBV6-6 to TRBJ1-1, with D unresolved. The V gene's germline CDR1 is MNHNY and CDR2 SVGAGI (reference sequence). The CDR3 is made up of 13 amino acids. V lost 5 bases and J lost 1, with 8 bases in between.

The chain recombines TRBV6-2 or TRBV6-3 with TRBJ1-4; the D gene is possibly TRBD1 (5 bases). Germline CDR1 reads MNHEY; CDR2 reads SVGEGT. CDR3 length equals 12 residues. With 0 bases removed from V and 11 bases from J, the gap between germline ends came to 7 bases. The CDR3 is CASSYSGGKLFF. CDR3 sequence (DNA): TGTGCCAGCAGTTACTCGGGGGGGAAACTGTTTTTT.

The chain combines TRBV11-2 with TRBJ2-3; TRBD1 matches 7 bases. Germline V gene lookup returns CDR1 SGHAT and CDR2 FQNNGV. The CDR3 covers 14 residues. Trimming removed 5 bases from V and 2 bases from J; junction bases left unmatched: 4. CDR3 in DNA: TGTGCCAGCAGCCCGGGACAGAACACAGATACGCAGTATTTT. Translated, it gives CASSPGQNTDTQYF.

The CDR3 protein is CASTSGGAGEQYF. The CDR3 DNA sequence: TGCGCCAGCACCAGCGGGGGGGCGGGCGAGCAGTACTTC. V and J are TRBV5-1 and TRBJ2-7; TRBD2 aligns across 10 bases. V lost 6 bases to trimming and J lost 6 bases; unmatched junction nucleotides: 6. This CDR3 is built from 13 residues. The germline CDR1 and CDR2 sequences are SGHRS and YFSETQ.

As DNA, the CDR3 is TGTGCCAGCAGTGAGACAGGGATAACGACCAACGATAACTATGGCTACACCTTC. Encoded protein: CASSETGITTNDNYGYTF. The chain joins TRBV28 to TRBJ1-2; TRBD1 matches at 7 bases. V shed 5 bases and J 1 base; nucleotides not matched to a gene: 16. The CDR3 has 18 residues. Germline values: CDR1 MDHEN, CDR2 SYDVKM.

V usage is TRBV6-5 and J usage is TRBJ2-7, with 8 bases matching TRBD1. The CDR3 sequence is 14 residues long. Trimming took 10 bases from V and 1 from J; bases not matched to a gene: 9. Looked up from germline, CDR1 is MNHEY and CDR2 is SVGAGI. CDR3 residues: CATKGQGASYEQYF. CDR3 bases: TGTGCCACCAAAGGACAGGGCGCATCCTACGAGCAGTACTTC.

The chain employs TRBV2 and TRBJ2-5; 13 nucleotides agree with TRBD2. V was clipped by 7 bases and J by 5 bases; unmatched bases: 10. There are 16 residues in the CDR3. The germline gives CDR1 SNHLY, CDR2 FYNNEI. CDR3 region: CASTPPGLAGLETQYF. The CDR3 nucleotides are TGTGCCAGCACCCCACCGGGACTAGCGGGATTGGAGACCCAGTACTTC. Supplemented by reference TRBV2 and TRBJ2-5, the full variable domain reads EPEVTQTPSHQVTQMGQEVILRCVPISNHLYFYWYRQILGQKVEFLVSFYNNEISEKSEIFDDQFSVERPDGSNFTLKIRSTKLEDSAMYFCASTPPGLAGLETQYFGPGTRLLVL.

The chain links TRBV15 to TRBJ2-7; D might be TRBD1 (5 bases). The V gene's germline CDR1 is LNHNV and CDR2 YYDKDF (reference sequence). V lost 3 bases and J lost 0, with 15 bases in between. The CDR3 length is 16 residues. Written as DNA, the CDR3 is TGTGCCACCAGCAGCCGACTTGCAGGGATCTCCTACGAGCAGTACTTC. Its protein product is CATSSRLAGISYEQYF. The full variable domain, with the rest looked up from reference TRBV15 and TRBJ2-7, is DAMVIQNPRYQVTQFGKPVTLSCSQTLNHNVMYWYQQKSSQAPKLLFHYYDKDFNNEADTPDNFQSRRPNTSFCFLDIRSPGLGDTAMYLCATSSRLAGISYEQYFGPGTRLTVT.